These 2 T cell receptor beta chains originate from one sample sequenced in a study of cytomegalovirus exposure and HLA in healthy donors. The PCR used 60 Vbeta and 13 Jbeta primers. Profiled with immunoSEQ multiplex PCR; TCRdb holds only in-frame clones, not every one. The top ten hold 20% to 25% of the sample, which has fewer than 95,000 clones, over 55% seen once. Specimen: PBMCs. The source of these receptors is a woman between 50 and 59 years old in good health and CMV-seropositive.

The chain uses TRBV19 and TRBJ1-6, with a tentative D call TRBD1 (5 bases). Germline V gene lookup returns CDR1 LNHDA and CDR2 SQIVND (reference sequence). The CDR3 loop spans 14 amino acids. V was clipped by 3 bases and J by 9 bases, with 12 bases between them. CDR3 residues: CASSISGDGSPLHF. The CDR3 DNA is TGTGCCAGTAGTATTTCGGGGGACGGTTCACCCCTCCACTTT.

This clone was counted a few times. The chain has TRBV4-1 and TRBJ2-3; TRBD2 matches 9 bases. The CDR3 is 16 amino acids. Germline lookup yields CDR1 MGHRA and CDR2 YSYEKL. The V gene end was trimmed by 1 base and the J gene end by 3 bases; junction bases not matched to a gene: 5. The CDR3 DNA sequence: TGCGCCAGCAGCCAAGGGGCGGGGGGGCCAACAGATACGCAGTATTTT. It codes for CASSQGAGGPTDTQYF.